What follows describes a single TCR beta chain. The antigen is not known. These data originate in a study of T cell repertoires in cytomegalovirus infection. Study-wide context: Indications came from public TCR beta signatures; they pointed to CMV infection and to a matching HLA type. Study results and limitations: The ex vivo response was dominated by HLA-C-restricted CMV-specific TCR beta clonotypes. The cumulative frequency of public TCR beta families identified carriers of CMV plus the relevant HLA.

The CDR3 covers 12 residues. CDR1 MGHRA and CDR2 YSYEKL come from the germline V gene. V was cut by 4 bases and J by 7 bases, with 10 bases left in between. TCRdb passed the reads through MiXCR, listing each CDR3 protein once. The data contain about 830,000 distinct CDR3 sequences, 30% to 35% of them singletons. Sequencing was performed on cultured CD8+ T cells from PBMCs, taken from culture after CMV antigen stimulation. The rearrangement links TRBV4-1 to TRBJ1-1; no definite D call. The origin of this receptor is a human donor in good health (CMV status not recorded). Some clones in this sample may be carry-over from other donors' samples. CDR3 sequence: CASSPGRFEAFF. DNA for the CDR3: TGCGCCAGCAGCCCTGGGAGATTTGAAGCTTTCTTT.